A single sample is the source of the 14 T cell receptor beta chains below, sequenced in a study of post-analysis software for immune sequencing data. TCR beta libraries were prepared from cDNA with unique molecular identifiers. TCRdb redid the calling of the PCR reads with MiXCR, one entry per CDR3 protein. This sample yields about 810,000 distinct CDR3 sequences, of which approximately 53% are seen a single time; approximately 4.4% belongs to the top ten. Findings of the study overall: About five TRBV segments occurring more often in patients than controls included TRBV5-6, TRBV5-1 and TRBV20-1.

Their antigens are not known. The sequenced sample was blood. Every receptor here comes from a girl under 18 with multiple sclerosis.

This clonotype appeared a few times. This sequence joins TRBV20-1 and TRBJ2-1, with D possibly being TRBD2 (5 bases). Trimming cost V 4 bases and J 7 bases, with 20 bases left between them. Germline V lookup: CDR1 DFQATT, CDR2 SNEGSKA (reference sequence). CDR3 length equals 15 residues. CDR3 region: CSANDGPSPGNEQFF. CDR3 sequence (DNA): TGCAGTGCTAACGACGGGCCTTCACCGGGGAATGAGCAGTTCTTC.

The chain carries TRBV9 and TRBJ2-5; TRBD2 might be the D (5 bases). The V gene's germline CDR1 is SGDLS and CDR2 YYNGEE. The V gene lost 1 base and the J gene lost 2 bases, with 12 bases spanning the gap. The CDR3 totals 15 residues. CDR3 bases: TGTGCCAGCAGCGTACGGGCTAGCAGACAAGAGACCCAGTACTTC. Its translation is CASSVRASRQETQYF.

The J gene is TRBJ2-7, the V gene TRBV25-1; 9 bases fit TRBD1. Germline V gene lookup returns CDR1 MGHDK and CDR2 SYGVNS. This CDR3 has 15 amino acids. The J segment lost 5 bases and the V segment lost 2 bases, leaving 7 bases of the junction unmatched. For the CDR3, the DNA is TGTGCCAGCAGTGAAGAAGGGACAGGGTACCACGAGCAGTACTTC. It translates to CASSEEGTGYHEQYF.

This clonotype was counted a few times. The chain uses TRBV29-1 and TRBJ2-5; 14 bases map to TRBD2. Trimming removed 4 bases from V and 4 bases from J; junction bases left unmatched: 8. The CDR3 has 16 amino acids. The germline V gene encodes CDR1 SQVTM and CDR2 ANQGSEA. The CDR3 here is CSVVRLAGGFIETQYF. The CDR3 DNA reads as TGCAGCGTTGTTAGACTAGCGGGAGGGTTCATAGAGACCCAGTACTTC. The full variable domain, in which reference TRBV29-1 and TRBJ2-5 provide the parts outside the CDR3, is SAVISQKPSRDICQRGTSLTIQCQVDSQVTMMFWYRQQPGQSLTLIATANQGSEATYESGFVIDKFPISRPNLTFSTLTVSNMSPEDSSIYLCSVVRLAGGFIETQYFGPGTRLLVL.

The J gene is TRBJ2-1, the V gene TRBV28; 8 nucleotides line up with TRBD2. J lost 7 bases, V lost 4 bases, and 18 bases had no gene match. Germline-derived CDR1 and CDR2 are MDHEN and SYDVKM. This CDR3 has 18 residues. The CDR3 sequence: CASSSIRTSLVRSNEQFF. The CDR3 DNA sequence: TGTGCCAGCAGTTCGATCAGGACTAGCTTGGTGCGGTCAAATGAGCAGTTCTTC.

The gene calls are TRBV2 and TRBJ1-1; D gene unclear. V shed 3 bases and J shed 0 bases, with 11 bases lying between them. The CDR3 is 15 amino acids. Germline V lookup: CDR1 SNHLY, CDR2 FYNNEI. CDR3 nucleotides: TGTGCCAGCAGTGAGGGGAAATTCATGAACACTGAAGCTTTCTTT. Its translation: CASSEGKFMNTEAFF.

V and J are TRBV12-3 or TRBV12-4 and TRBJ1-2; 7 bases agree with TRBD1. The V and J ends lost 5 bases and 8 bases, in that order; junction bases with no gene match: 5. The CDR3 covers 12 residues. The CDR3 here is CASSQQGQGYTF. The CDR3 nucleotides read TGTGCCAGCAGTCAGCAGGGACAGGGCTACACCTTC.

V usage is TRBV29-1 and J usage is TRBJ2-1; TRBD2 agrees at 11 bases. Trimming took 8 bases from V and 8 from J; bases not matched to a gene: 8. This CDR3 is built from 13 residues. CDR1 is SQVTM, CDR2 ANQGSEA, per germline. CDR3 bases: TGCAGCTGGGCTAGCGGGAGGACCCATGAGCAGTTCTTC. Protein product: CSWASGRTHEQFF.

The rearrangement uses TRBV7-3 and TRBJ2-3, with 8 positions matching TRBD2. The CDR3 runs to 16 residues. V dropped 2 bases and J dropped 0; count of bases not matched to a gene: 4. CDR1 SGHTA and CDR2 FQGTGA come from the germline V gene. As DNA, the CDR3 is TGTGCCAGCAGCTTATGGGCTAGCGGGAGCACAGATACGCAGTATTTT. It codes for CASSLWASGSTDTQYF.

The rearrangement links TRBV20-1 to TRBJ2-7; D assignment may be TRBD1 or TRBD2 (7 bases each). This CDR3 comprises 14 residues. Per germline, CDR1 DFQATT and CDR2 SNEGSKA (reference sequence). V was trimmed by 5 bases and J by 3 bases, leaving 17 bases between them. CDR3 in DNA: TGCAGTGCTGCGAGCGGGACAGCCATCTACGAGCAGTACTTC. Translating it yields CSAASGTAIYEQYF.

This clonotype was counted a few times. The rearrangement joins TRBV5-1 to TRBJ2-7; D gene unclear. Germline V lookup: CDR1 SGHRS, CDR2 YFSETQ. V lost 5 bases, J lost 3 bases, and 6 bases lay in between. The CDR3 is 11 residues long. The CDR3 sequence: CASRADYEQYF. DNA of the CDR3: TGCGCCAGCAGGGCTGACTACGAGCAGTACTTC.

For the CDR3, the DNA is TGCAGCGTGCGCCGGGACAGGGGATTTGGAGAGACCCAGTACTTC. Translated: CSVRRDRGFGETQYF. The chain links TRBV29-1 to TRBJ2-5; TRBD1 matches 10 bases. Germline lookup yields CDR1 SQVTM and CDR2 ANQGSEA. Germline trimming cut 6 bases from V and 4 bases from J; bases unmatched to any gene: 11. The CDR3 extends over 15 amino acids. The complete variable domain, with remaining parts taken from reference TRBV29-1 and TRBJ2-5, reads SAVISQKPSRDICQRGTSLTIQCQVDSQVTMMFWYRQQPGQSLTLIATANQGSEATYESGFVIDKFPISRPNLTFSTLTVSNMSPEDSSIYLCSVRRDRGFGETQYFGPGTRLLVL.

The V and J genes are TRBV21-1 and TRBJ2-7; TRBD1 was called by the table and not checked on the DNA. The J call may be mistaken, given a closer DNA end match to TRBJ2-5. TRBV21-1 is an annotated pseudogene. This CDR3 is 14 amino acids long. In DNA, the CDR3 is TGTGCCAGCAGCCCTCCTTCGGGGCTGGAGACCCAGTACTTC. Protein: CASSPPSGLETQYF.

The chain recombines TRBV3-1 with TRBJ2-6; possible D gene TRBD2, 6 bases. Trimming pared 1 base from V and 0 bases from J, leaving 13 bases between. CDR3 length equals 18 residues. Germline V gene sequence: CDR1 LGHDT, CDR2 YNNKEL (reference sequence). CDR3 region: CASSQVGGIGSGANVLTF. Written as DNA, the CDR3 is TGTGCCAGCAGCCAAGTAGGAGGGATAGGCTCTGGGGCCAACGTCCTGACTTTC. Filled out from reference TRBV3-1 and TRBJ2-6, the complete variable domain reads DTAVSQTPKYLVTQMGNDKSIKCEQNLGHDTMYWYKQDSKKFLKIMFSYNNKELIINETVPNRFSPKSPDKAHLNLHINSLELGDSAVYFCASSQVGGIGSGANVLTFGAGSRLTVL.